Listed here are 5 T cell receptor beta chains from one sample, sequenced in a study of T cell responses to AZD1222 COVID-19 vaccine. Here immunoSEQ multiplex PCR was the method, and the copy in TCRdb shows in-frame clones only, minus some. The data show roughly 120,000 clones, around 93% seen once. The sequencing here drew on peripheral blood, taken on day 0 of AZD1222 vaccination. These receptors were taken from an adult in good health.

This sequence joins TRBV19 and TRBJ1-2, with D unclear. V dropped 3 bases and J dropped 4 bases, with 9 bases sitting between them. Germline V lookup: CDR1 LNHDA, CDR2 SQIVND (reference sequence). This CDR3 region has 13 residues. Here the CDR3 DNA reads TGTGCCAGTAGTATTCCCGTCTCCTATGGCTACACCTTC. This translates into CASSIPVSYGYTF. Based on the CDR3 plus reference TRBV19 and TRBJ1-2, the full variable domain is DGGITQSPKYLFRKEGQNVTLSCEQNLNHDAMYWYRQDPGQGLRLIYYSQIVNDFQKGDIAEGYSVSREKKESFPLTVTSAQKNPTAFYLCASSIPVSYGYTFGSGTRLTVV.

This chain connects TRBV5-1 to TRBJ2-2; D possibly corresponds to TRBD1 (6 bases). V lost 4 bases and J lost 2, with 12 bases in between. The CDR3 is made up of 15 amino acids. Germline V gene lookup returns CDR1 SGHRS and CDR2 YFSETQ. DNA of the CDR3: TGCGCCAGCAGCGACGGACAGCTTAACACCGGGGAGCTGTTTTTT. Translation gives CASSDGQLNTGELFF.

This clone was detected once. CDR3 in DNA: TGTGCCAGTGTGGATCCCGGTCAGCCCCAGCATTTT. Its protein product is CASVDPGQPQHF. This chain uses TRBV19 with TRBJ1-5; D gene unclear. CDR1 is LNHDA, CDR2 SQIVND, per germline (reference sequence). The V end lost 8 bases, the J end lost 6 bases, and 11 bases lay between the germline ends. The CDR3 is 12 residues long.

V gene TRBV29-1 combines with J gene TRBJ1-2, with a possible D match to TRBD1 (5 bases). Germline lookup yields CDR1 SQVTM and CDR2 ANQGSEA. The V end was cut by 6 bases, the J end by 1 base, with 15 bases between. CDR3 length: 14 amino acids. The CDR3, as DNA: TGCAGCGTCCCGAGACAGCCCTATAACTATGGCTACACCTTC. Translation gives CSVPRQPYNYGYTF.

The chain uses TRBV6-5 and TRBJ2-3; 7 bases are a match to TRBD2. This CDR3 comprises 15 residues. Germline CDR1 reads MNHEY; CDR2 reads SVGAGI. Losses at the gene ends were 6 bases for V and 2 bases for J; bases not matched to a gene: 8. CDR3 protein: CASSPDGRLTDTQYF. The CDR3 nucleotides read TGTGCCAGCAGCCCAGACGGGAGGCTCACAGATACGCAGTATTTT.